The next 27 T cell receptor beta chains were all read from a single sample in a study of radiation and T cells in renal cell carcinoma. Treatment indicated: treatment-naive control, cytoreductive nephrectomy. Repertoires were generated with immunoSEQ multiplex PCR, while TCRdb's copy carries only in-frame clones and drops some. This table has 20,000 to 25,000 clones, 58% appearing once. This sample comprised tumor tissue, obtained from a patient whose treatment was nephrectomy without radiotherapy. Every receptor here comes from a man aged 35 to 55 with renal cell carcinoma.

As concerns this clone: The same CDR3 also results from other DNA sequences found in this sample. The V and J genes are TRBV7-9 and TRBJ1-1, with D maybe TRBD1 (5 bases). V gave up 5 bases and J gave up 1 base, with 11 bases separating them. CDR3 length: 14 amino acids. Germline CDR1 SEHNR, CDR2 FQNEAQ (reference sequence). CDR3 residues: CASSPNRGNTEAFF. In DNA form, the CDR3 reads TGTGCCAGCAGCCCGAATAGGGGGAACACTGAAGCTTTCTTT.

The V and J genes are TRBV28 and TRBJ2-7, with a possible D match to TRBD1 (6 bases). V lost 6 bases, J lost 1 base, and 16 bases lay in between. The CDR3 sequence is 15 residues long. The germline gives CDR1 MDHEN, CDR2 SYDVKM. The CDR3 here is CASSPPGDKSYEQYF. In DNA, the CDR3 is TGTGCCAGCAGCCCCCCAGGGGACAAATCCTACGAGCAGTACTTC.

This rearrangement joins TRBV30 to TRBJ2-1; D not resolved. There are 11 residues in the CDR3. Per germline, CDR1 GTSNPN and CDR2 SVGIG (reference sequence). The V end lost 2 bases, the J end lost 12 bases, and 11 bases lay between the germline ends. The CDR3: CAWSPGSSQFF. The CDR3, as DNA: TGTGCCTGGAGTCCTGGGTCGTCGCAGTTCTTC. Based on the CDR3 plus reference TRBV30 and TRBJ2-1, the full variable domain is SQTIHQWPATLVQPVGSPLSLECTVEGTSNPNLYWYRQAAGRGLQLLFYSVGIGQISSEVPQNLSASRPQDRQFILSSKKLLLSDSGFYLCAWSPGSSQFFGPGTRLTVL.

The V call is TRBV19, the J call TRBJ1-2; weak D call: TRBD1 (6 bases). Germline assignment: CDR1 LNHDA and CDR2 SQIVND (reference sequence). Between the trimmed V and J ends, which lost 3 bases and 4 bases, there was a span of 15 bases. The CDR3 extends over 15 amino acids. This CDR3 is CASSILKQGSYGYTF. The CDR3, as DNA: TGTGCCAGTAGTATCCTCAAACAGGGTAGCTATGGCTACACCTTC.

In regard to this clone: Compared with germline, one end of the junction differs, possibly owing to a read error. This CDR3 is CATSGRGTHIF. The DNA for the CDR3 is TGTGCCACCAGCGGTAGGGGTACACACATCTTC. This chain links TRBV15 with TRBJ2-1; D possibly corresponds to TRBD1 (5 bases). The CDR3 totals 11 residues. The germline V gene has CDR1 LNHNV and CDR2 YYDKDF (reference sequence).

The V and J genes are TRBV6-5 and TRBJ2-3; 9 bases line up with TRBD1. The germline CDR1 and CDR2 sequences are MNHEY and SVGAGI. V was clipped by 6 bases and J by 6 bases; unmatched bases: 10. The CDR3 sequence is 15 residues long. In DNA form, the CDR3 reads TGTGCCAGCAGCCAAGGACAGGGGAGGTTGGATACGCAGTATTTT. It yields the protein CASSQGQGRLDTQYF.

This chain connects TRBV6-4 to TRBJ1-5, with 8 nucleotides matching TRBD1. Germline V gene data show CDR1 as MRHNA and CDR2 as SNTAGT. The J segment lost 6 bases and the V segment lost 5 bases, leaving 9 bases of the junction unmatched. The CDR3 consists of 15 residues. Written as DNA, the CDR3 is TGTGCCAGCAGTCCTCAACAGGGGGAGGGTCAGCCCCAGCATTTT. This encodes CASSPQQGEGQPQHF.

This clone has more than one count but fewer than ten. This sequence joins TRBV2 and TRBJ2-3; D is undetermined. The CDR3 has 14 residues. The germline V gene encodes CDR1 SNHLY and CDR2 FYNNEI. The V end lost 5 bases, the J end lost 0 bases, and 9 bases lay between the germline ends. CDR3 in amino acids: CASSRTLSTDTQYF. Written as DNA, the CDR3 is TGTGCCAGCAGTCGTACCCTTAGCACAGATACGCAGTATTTT. The full variable domain, with the rest looked up from reference TRBV2 and TRBJ2-3, is EPEVTQTPSHQVTQMGQEVILRCVPISNHLYFYWYRQILGQKVEFLVSFYNNEISEKSEIFDDQFSVERPDGSNFTLKIRSTKLEDSAMYFCASSRTLSTDTQYFGPGTRLTVL.

This chain joins TRBV5-5 and TRBJ1-2, with 10 bases fitting TRBD1. Per germline, CDR1 SGHKS and CDR2 YYEKEE (reference sequence). V dropped 4 bases and J dropped 5; count of bases not matched to a gene: 5. The CDR3 covers 14 residues. The CDR3 nucleotides read TGTGCCAGCAGCAGAGAGGACAGGGGGTATGGCTACACCTTC. Translated: CASSREDRGYGYTF.

This chain links TRBV27 with TRBJ2-3; D not certain. This CDR3 is 15 amino acids long. The germline V and J ends were trimmed by 10 bases and 0 bases, with 17 bases remaining between them. Germline V gene sequence: CDR1 MNHEY, CDR2 SMNVEV (reference sequence). CDR3 DNA: TGTGCCACCAGCCCCCGTTGGAGAAGCACAGATACGCAGTATTTT. Protein sequence: CATSPRWRSTDTQYF.

The chain is built from TRBV4-3 and TRBJ2-3, with D unresolved. Between the trimmed V and J ends, which lost 0 bases and 7 bases, there was a span of 8 bases. CDR1 is LGHNA and CDR2 is YSLEER in the germline V gene. The CDR3 covers 13 residues. The CDR3 nucleotides are TGCGCCAGCAGCCAAGAGGGTAGCTATACGCAGTATTTT. As protein: CASSQEGSYTQYF.

V usage is TRBV7-6 and J usage is TRBJ1-2; TRBD1 matches 9 bases. Per germline, CDR1 SGHVS and CDR2 FNYEAQ. The trim removed 1 base at V and 7 bases at J, leaving 7 bases unmatched. The CDR3 consists of 15 residues. This chain's CDR3 is CASSLGGQGIGGYTF. In DNA, the CDR3 is TGTGCCAGCAGCTTAGGGGGACAGGGAATTGGTGGCTACACCTTC. Filled out from reference TRBV7-6 and TRBJ1-2, the complete variable domain reads GAGVSQSPRYKVTKRGQDVALRCDPISGHVSLYWYRQALGQGPEFLTYFNYEAQQDKSGLPNDRFSAERPEGSISTLTIQRTEQRDSAMYRCASSLGGQGIGGYTFGSGTRLTVV.

V gene TRBV7-9 combines with J gene TRBJ1-1; D gene unclear. V dropped 4 bases and J dropped 1 base, with 10 bases sitting between them. Germline V lookup: CDR1 SEHNR, CDR2 FQNEAQ (reference sequence). The CDR3 extends over 14 amino acids. CDR3 sequence reads: CASSWETENTEAFF. The CDR3 DNA is TGTGCCAGCAGCTGGGAGACGGAGAACACTGAAGCTTTCTTT.

The chain has TRBV10-3 and TRBJ2-5; TRBD1 is a possible D gene (5 bases). Germline V gene data show CDR1 as ENHRY and CDR2 as SYGVKD. The CDR3 length is 12 residues. V was clipped by 5 bases and J by 2 bases, with 6 bases between them. The CDR3 DNA is TGTGCCATCAGTACAGGACAAGAGACCCAGTACTTC. Protein sequence: CAISTGQETQYF.

There are a few counts of this clone. The gene calls are TRBV6-5 and TRBJ1-2, with a possible D match to TRBD1 (6 bases). The V and J ends lost 2 bases and 7 bases respectively, with 14 bases between them. Germline CDR1 is MNHEY and CDR2 is SVGAGI. The CDR3 consists of 14 residues. DNA for the CDR3: TGTGCCAGCAGTTACACGGGGGCAGTGGGTGGCTACACCTTC. Its protein is CASSYTGAVGGYTF.

The genes are TRBV25-1 and TRBJ1-1; D is uncertain. The germline V and J ends were trimmed by 3 bases and 4 bases, with 9 bases remaining between them. CDR1 MGHDK and CDR2 SYGVNS come from the germline V gene. The CDR3 extends over 13 amino acids. Here the CDR3 reads CASSDGSPTEAFF. CDR3 coding DNA: TGTGCCAGCAGTGACGGAAGTCCCACTGAAGCTTTCTTT.

This rearrangement joins TRBV7-9 to TRBJ2-1, with 10 bases lining up with TRBD2. This CDR3 comprises 15 residues. Trimming at V came to 4 bases and at J to 8 bases, leaving 8 bases not matched to a gene. Germline-derived CDR1 and CDR2 are SEHNR and FQNEAQ (reference sequence). The CDR3 loop is CASSSLAGEVDEQFF. The CDR3 DNA reads as TGTGCCAGCAGCTCCCTAGCGGGGGAAGTAGATGAGCAGTTCTTC.

Concerning this clone: At one of its ends the junction is not consistent with the germline gene, which may arise from a read error. The genes are TRBV6-1 and TRBJ1-1; D is unclear. CDR1 and CDR2 from the germline V gene are MNHNS and SASEGT. The CDR3 covers 14 residues. CDR3 in amino acids: CASREGRMNTEAFF. The DNA of the CDR3 is TGTGCCAGCAGGGAAGGCCGAATGAACACTGAAGCTTTCTTT.

The V gene is TRBV30, the J gene TRBJ1-2; 7 bases are shared with TRBD1. Germline V CDR1 and CDR2: GTSNPN, SVGIG (reference sequence). The trim removed 8 bases at V and 7 bases at J, leaving 10 bases unmatched. This CDR3 is built from 12 residues. Here the CDR3 DNA reads TGTGCCGCCAACAGGGGCGGGTTTGGCTACACCTTC. Encoded protein: CAANRGGFGYTF.

The chain is built from TRBV6-5 and TRBJ1-1; D unresolved. CDR1 MNHEY and CDR2 SVGAGI come from the germline V gene. The ends were cut back, 8 bases at V and 4 bases at J, with 14 bases in the middle. The CDR3 runs 13 residues. The CDR3 region is CASLFGRGTEAFF. CDR3 DNA: TGTGCCAGCCTGTTCGGCCGGGGCACTGAAGCTTTCTTT.

This clone was detected only once. For the CDR3, the DNA is TGTGCCAGCAGCTTAGTCCGACAGGGTCGGGGCACAGATACGCAGTATTTT. It yields the protein CASSLVRQGRGTDTQYF. The chain combines TRBV11-2 with TRBJ2-3, with 7 bases matching TRBD1. This CDR3 region has 17 residues. From germline, CDR1 is SGHAT and CDR2 FQNNGV. The trim removed 1 base at V and 1 base at J, leaving 8 bases unmatched. The full variable domain, its missing parts supplied by reference TRBV11-2 and TRBJ2-3, is EAGVAQSPRYKIIEKRQSVAFWCNPISGHATLYWYQQILGQGPKLLIQFQNNGVVDDSQLPKDRFSAERLKGVDSTLKIQPAKLEDSAVYLCASSLVRQGRGTDTQYFGPGTRLTVL.

V and J are TRBV7-7 and TRBJ2-2, with 8 bases fitting TRBD1. V lost 6 bases and J lost 5; bases outside the gene matches: 8. Germline V gene sequence: CDR1 SSHAT, CDR2 FNYEAQ (reference sequence). This CDR3 spans 15 amino acids. The DNA for the CDR3 is TGTGCCAGCAGTCTCGGACAGGGATATACCGGGGAGCTGTTTTTT. Its protein product is CASSLGQGYTGELFF.

The chain combines TRBV5-1 with TRBJ2-7; no clear D. Per germline, CDR1 SGHRS and CDR2 YFSETQ. V lost 2 bases to trimming and J lost 2 bases, with 11 bases between them. CDR3 length equals 14 residues. The CDR3 reads CASSLSEEPYEQYF. CDR3 in DNA: TGCGCCAGCAGCTTATCAGAGGAACCCTACGAGCAGTACTTC. The full variable domain, rest sourced from reference TRBV5-1 and TRBJ2-7, is KAGVTQTPRYLIKTRGQQVTLSCSPISGHRSVSWYQQTPGQGLQFLFEYFSETQRNKGNFPGRFSGRQFSNSRSEMNVSTLELGDSALYLCASSLSEEPYEQYFGPGTRLTVT.

The chain uses TRBV6-5 and TRBJ2-7; D is unresolved. The germline V and J ends were trimmed by 2 bases and 4 bases, with 9 bases remaining between them. Germline V gene lookup returns CDR1 MNHEY and CDR2 SVGAGI. This CDR3 comprises 13 residues. CDR3 coding DNA: TGTGCCAGCAGTTACGGGGTGAGGTACGAGCAGTACGTC. This sequence encodes CASSYGVRYEQYV.

The J gene is TRBJ1-1, the V gene TRBV18, with TRBD1 matching 11 bases. CDR1 is KGHSH and CDR2 is LQKENI in the germline V gene. The ends lost 8 bases at V and 3 bases at J; junction bases unmatched: 5. The CDR3 extends over 14 amino acids. CDR3 region: CASEGTGGYTEAFF. The CDR3 region has the DNA TGTGCCAGCGAAGGGACAGGGGGATACACTGAAGCTTTCTTT.

The rearrangement uses TRBV13 and TRBJ2-1; no clear D. With 1 base removed from V and 7 bases from J, the gap between germline ends came to 14 bases. CDR1 is PRHDT and CDR2 is FYEKMQ in the germline V gene (reference sequence). The CDR3 spans 15 residues. Written as DNA, the CDR3 is TGTGCCAGCAGCTTAGCGGTGACTTTCGGGAATGAGCAGTTCTTC. Protein product: CASSLAVTFGNEQFF. The full variable domain, completed using reference TRBV13 and TRBJ2-1, is AAGVIQSPRHLIKEKRETATLKCYPIPRHDTVYWYQQGPGQDPQFLISFYEKMQSDKGSIPDRFSAQQFSDYHSELNMSSLELGDSALYFCASSLAVTFGNEQFFGPGTRLTVL.

This chain connects TRBV7-3 to TRBJ1-1, with D perhaps TRBD1 (6 bases). The V end was cut by 5 bases, the J end by 1 base, with 17 bases between. From germline, CDR1 is SGHTA and CDR2 FQGTGA. CDR3 size: 16 residues. The CDR3 region is CASSPRGQGTNTEAFF. DNA for the CDR3: TGTGCCAGCAGCCCCCGTGGGCAGGGGACGAACACTGAAGCTTTCTTT.